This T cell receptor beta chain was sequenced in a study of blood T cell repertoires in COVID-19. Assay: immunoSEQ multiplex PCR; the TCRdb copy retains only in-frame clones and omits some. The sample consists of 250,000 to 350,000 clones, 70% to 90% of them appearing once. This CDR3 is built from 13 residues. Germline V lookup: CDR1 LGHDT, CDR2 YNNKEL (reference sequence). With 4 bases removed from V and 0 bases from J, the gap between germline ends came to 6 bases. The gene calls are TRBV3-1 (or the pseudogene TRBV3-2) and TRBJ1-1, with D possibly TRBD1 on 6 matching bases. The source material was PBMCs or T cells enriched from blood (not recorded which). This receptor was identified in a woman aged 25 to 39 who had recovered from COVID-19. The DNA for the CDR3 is TGTGCCAGCAGCCCAGGGGTGAACACTGAAGCTTTCTTT. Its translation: CASSPGVNTEAFF.